This entry lists 10 T cell receptor beta chains sequenced from one sample in a study of blood T cell repertoires in COVID-19. The method was immunoSEQ multiplex PCR; TCRdb's version includes in-frame clones alone and lacks a portion of them. The sample records some 120,000 clones, 84% being singletons. Sequenced material: peripheral blood. The source of these receptors is a human donor in a cohort sampled during active COVID-19.

This clone has more than one count but fewer than ten. The chain links TRBV19 to TRBJ2-1; maybe TRBD2 (7 bases). The CDR3 loop spans 15 amino acids. With 3 bases removed from V and 8 bases from J, the gap between germline ends came to 17 bases. CDR1 and CDR2 from the germline V gene are LNHDA and SQIVND (reference sequence). The CDR3 loop reads CASSIGRGGHDEQFF. CDR3 nucleotides: TGTGCCAGTAGTATTGGGAGGGGGGGCCACGATGAGCAGTTCTTC. Looking up the rest from reference TRBV19 and TRBJ2-1 gives the full variable domain: DGGITQSPKYLFRKEGQNVTLSCEQNLNHDAMYWYRQDPGQGLRLIYYSQIVNDFQKGDIAEGYSVSREKKESFPLTVTSAQKNPTAFYLCASSIGRGGHDEQFFGPGTRLTVL.

V is TRBV18 and J is TRBJ1-5; TRBD1 might be the D (6 bases). The CDR3 is made up of 13 amino acids. Germline values: CDR1 KGHSH, CDR2 LQKENI. V shed 5 bases and J shed 6 bases, with 11 bases lying between them. The CDR3 DNA reads as TGTGCCAGCTCAAGTGACAGGCCTCAGCCCCAGCATTTT. This translates into CASSSDRPQPQHF.

As for this clone: Other DNA sequences in the same sample also yield this CDR3. J is TRBJ2-1 and V is TRBV5-1; 10 bases line up with TRBD2. Unmatched junction bases numbered 7, after V lost 3 bases and J lost 7 bases. The CDR3 runs 15 residues. Germline V lookup: CDR1 SGHRS, CDR2 YFSETQ. CDR3 amino acids: CASSSSGGAPNEQFF. The CDR3 coding sequence is TGCGCCAGCAGCTCGAGCGGGGGGGCCCCTAATGAGCAGTTCTTC.

As DNA, the CDR3 is TGCAGCGCTCTTTTCAGGGCCTCCGGGCAGCCCCAGCATTTT. This gives the protein CSALFRASGQPQHF. The rearrangement uses TRBV29-1 and TRBJ1-5; a weak D match, TRBD1 (5 bases). This CDR3 is 14 amino acids long. The germline gives CDR1 SQVTM, CDR2 ANQGSEA. V lost 7 bases and J lost 7, with 20 bases in between.

The CDR3 spells CASRKVQGGNQPQHF. The CDR3 bases are TGTGCCAGCAGGAAGGTCCAGGGCGGCAATCAGCCCCAGCATTTT. This chain joins TRBV27 and TRBJ1-5; D might be TRBD1 (5 bases). V lost 6 bases and J 2 bases, leaving 14 bases between the germline ends. Germline V gene sequence: CDR1 MNHEY, CDR2 SMNVEV (reference sequence). This CDR3 contains 15 residues.

V is TRBV24-1 and J is TRBJ2-1, with D unresolved. V was shortened by 4 bases and J by 3 bases, with 6 bases between the two germline ends. Germline CDR1 KGHDR, CDR2 SFDVKD. There are 13 residues in the CDR3. The CDR3 here is CATSDASYNEQFF. CDR3 in DNA: TGTGCCACCAGTGACGCTAGCTACAATGAGCAGTTCTTC.

This clone was observed once. The J gene is TRBJ1-4, the V gene TRBV3-1 (or the pseudogene TRBV3-2); TRBD1 agrees at 11 bases. The V segment lost 5 bases and the J segment 7 bases; nucleotides outside the gene matches: 9. CDR3 length: 16 residues. Germline V CDR1 and CDR2: LGHDT, YNNKEL (reference sequence). The CDR3 DNA is TGTGCCAGCAGCAGGGGGACAGGGGGATTGGGTGAAAAACTGTTTTTT. Residues: CASSRGTGGLGEKLFF.

This chain links TRBV5-1 with TRBJ2-1; 12 bases line up with TRBD2. Trimming cost V 4 bases and J 2 bases; bases outside gene matches: 4. From germline, CDR1 is SGHRS and CDR2 YFSETQ. The CDR3 runs to 16 residues. The CDR3 region is CASSPLAGGTYNEQFF. Here the CDR3 DNA reads TGCGCCAGCAGCCCACTAGCGGGGGGAACCTACAATGAGCAGTTCTTC.

This clone was found many times. The J gene is TRBJ2-7, the V gene TRBV4-1; tentative D call: TRBD2 (6 bases). V lost 4 bases to trimming and J lost 3 bases, with 10 bases between them. The CDR3 is 13 amino acids. Germline loops: CDR1 MGHRA, CDR2 YSYEKL. CDR3 sequence: CASSREAFYEQYF. The DNA for the CDR3 is TGCGCCAGCAGCCGGGAGGCCTTCTACGAGCAGTACTTC.

The chain has TRBV5-6 and TRBJ1-6; 7 bases map to TRBD1. V was clipped by 4 bases and J by 7 bases; unmatched bases: 14. This CDR3 comprises 17 residues. Germline CDR1 reads SGHDT; CDR2 reads YYEEEE. CDR3 in amino acids: CASSRAPRTGYNSPLHF. The CDR3 nucleotides are TGTGCCAGCAGCCGCGCCCCCAGGACAGGTTACAATTCACCCCTCCACTTT.